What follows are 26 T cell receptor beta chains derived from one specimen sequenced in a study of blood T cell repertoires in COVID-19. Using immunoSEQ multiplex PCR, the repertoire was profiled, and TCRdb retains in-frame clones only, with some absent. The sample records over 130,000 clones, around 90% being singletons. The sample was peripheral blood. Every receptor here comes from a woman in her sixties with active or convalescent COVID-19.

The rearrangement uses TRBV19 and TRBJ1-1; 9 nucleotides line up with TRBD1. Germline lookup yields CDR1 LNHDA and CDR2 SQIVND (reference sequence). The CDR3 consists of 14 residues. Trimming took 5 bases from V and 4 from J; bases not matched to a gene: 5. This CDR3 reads CASSLGQGGTEAFF. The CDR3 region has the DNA TGTGCCAGTAGTTTGGGACAGGGAGGCACTGAAGCTTTCTTT.

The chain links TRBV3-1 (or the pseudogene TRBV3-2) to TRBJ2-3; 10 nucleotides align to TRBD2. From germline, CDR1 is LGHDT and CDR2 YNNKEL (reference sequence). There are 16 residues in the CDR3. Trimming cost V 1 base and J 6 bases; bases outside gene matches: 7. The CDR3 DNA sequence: TGTGCCAGCAGCCAAGGACTAGCGGGCCACAGTGATACGCAGTATTTT. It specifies CASSQGLAGHSDTQYF.

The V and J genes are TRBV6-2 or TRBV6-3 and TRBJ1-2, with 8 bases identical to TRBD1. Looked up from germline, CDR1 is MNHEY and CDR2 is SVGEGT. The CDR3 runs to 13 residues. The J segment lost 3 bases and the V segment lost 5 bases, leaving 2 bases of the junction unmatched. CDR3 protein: CASSRQGHYGYTF. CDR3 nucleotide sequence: TGTGCCAGCAGTCGACAGGGGCACTATGGCTACACCTTC.

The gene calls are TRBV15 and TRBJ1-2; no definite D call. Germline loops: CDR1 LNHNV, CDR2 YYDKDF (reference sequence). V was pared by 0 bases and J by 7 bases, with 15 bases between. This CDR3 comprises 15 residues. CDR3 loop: CATSRDQASLRGYTF. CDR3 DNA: TGTGCCACCAGCAGAGATCAGGCCAGTCTTCGTGGCTACACCTTC. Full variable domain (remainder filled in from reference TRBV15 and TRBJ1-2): DAMVIQNPRYQVTQFGKPVTLSCSQTLNHNVMYWYQQKSSQAPKLLFHYYDKDFNNEADTPDNFQSRRPNTSFCFLDIRSPGLGDTAMYLCATSRDQASLRGYTFGSGTRLTVV.

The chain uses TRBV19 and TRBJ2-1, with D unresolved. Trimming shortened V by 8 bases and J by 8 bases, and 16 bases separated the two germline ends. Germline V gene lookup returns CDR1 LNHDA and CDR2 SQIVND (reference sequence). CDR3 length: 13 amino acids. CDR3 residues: CASGQNQVHEQFF. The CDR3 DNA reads TGTGCCAGTGGGCAAAATCAAGTCCATGAGCAGTTCTTC. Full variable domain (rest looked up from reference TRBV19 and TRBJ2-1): DGGITQSPKYLFRKEGQNVTLSCEQNLNHDAMYWYRQDPGQGLRLIYYSQIVNDFQKGDIAEGYSVSREKKESFPLTVTSAQKNPTAFYLCASGQNQVHEQFFGPGTRLTVL.

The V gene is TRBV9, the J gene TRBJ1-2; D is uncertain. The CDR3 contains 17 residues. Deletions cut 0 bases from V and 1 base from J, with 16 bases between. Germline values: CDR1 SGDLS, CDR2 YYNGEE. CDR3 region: CASSVGSGASINYGYTF. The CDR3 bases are TGTGCCAGCAGCGTAGGTAGTGGAGCAAGTATTAACTATGGCTACACCTTC.

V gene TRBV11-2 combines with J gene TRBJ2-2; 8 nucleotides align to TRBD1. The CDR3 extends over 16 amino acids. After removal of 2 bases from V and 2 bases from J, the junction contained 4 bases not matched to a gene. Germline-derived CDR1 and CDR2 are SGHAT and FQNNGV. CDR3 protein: CASSLWAGGNTGELFF. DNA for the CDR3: TGTGCCAGCAGCTTATGGGCAGGGGGCAACACCGGGGAGCTGTTTTTT.

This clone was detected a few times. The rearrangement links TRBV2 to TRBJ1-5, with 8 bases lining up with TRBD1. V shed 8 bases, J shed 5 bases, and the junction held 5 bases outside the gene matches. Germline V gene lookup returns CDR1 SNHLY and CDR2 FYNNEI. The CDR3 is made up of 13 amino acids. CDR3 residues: CASGGTGDQPQHF. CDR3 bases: TGTGCCAGCGGTGGGACAGGCGATCAGCCCCAGCATTTT.

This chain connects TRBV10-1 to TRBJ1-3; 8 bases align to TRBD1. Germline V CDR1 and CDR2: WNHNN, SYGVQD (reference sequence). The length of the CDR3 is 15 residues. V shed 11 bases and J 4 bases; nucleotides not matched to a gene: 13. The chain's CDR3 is CAALARGLLGNTIYF. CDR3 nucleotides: TGCGCCGCGTTGGCCAGGGGGCTATTGGGAAACACCATATATTTT.

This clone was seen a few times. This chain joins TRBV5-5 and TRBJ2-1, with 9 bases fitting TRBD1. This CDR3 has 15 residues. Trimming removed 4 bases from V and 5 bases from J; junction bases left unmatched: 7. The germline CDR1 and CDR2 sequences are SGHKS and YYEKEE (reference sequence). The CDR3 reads CASSGWDRDHNEQFF. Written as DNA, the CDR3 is TGTGCCAGCAGCGGATGGGACAGGGACCACAATGAGCAGTTCTTC.

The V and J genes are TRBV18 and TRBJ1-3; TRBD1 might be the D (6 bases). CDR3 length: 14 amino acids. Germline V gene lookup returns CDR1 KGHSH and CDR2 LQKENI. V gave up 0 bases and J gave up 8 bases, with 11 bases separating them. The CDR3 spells CASSPPAGADTIYF. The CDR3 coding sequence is TGTGCCAGCTCACCACCCGCAGGGGCGGACACCATATATTTT.

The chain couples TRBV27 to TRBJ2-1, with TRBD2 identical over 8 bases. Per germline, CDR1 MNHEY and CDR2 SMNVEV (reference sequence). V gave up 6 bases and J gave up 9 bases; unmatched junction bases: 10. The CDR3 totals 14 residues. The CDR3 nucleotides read TGTGCCAGCAGATTTTTCGGGGGGGCAGGTGAGCAGTTCTTC. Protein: CASRFFGGAGEQFF.

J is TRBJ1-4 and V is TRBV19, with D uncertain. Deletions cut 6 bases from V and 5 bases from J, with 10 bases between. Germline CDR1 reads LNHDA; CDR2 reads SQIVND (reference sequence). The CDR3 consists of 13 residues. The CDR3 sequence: CASRVGGNEKLFF. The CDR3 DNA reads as TGTGCCAGTAGGGTTGGAGGGAATGAAAAACTGTTTTTT.

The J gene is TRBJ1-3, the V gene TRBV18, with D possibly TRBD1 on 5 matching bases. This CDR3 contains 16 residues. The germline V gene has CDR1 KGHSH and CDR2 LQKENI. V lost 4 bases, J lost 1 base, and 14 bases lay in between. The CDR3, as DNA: TGTGCCAGCTCACGAAATCAGGGCCCTTCTGGAAACACCATATATTTT. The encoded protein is CASSRNQGPSGNTIYF.

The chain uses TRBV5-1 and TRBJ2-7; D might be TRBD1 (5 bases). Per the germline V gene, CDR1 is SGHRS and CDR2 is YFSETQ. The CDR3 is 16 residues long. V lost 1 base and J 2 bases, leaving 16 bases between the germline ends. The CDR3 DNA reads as TGCGCCAGCAGCTTGAACTCCGAGACAGCCACCTACGAGCAGTACTTC. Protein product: CASSLNSETATYEQYF.

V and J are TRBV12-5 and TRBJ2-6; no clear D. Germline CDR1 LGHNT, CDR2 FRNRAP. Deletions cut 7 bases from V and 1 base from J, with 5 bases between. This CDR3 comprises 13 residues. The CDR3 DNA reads TGTGCTAGTGCCACTTCTGGGGCCAACGTCCTGACTTTC. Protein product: CASATSGANVLTF.

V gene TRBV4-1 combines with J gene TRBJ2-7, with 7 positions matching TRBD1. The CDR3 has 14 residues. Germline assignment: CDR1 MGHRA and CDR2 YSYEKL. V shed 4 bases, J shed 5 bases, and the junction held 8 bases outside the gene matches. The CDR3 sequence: CASSPLRGLDEQYF. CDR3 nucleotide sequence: TGCGCCAGCAGCCCCCTGAGGGGGCTCGACGAGCAGTACTTC.

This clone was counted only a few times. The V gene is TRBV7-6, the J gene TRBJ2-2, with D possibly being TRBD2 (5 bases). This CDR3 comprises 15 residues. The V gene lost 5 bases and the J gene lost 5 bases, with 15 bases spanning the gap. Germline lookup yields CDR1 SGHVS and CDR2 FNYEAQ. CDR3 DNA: TGTGCCAGCAGCCCCCTGGCGGGTCGGACCGGGGAGCTGTTTTTT. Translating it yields CASSPLAGRTGELFF.

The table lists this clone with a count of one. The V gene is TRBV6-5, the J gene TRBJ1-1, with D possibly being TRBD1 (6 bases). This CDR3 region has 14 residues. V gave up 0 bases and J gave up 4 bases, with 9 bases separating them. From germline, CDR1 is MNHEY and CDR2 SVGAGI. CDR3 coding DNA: TGTGCCAGCAGTTACTCCAGGGGAGCCACTGAAGCTTTCTTT. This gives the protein CASSYSRGATEAFF.

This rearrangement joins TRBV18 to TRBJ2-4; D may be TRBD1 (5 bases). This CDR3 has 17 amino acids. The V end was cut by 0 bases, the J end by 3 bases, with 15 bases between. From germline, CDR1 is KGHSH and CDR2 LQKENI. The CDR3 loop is CASSPPKGKQDKNIQYF. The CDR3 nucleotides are TGTGCCAGCTCACCACCGAAGGGGAAGCAAGACAAAAACATTCAGTACTTC.

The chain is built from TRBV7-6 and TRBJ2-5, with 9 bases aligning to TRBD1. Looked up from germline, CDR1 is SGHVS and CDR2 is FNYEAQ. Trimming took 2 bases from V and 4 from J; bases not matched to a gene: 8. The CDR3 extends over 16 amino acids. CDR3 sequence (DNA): TGTGCCAGCAGCTTAACGGGACAGGGTGGAGGAGAGACCCAGTACTTC. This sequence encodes CASSLTGQGGGETQYF.

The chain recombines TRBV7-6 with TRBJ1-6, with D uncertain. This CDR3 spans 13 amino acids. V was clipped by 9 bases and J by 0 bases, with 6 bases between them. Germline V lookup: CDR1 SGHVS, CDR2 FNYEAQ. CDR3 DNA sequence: TGTGCCAGTGGGAGCTCCTATAATTCACCCCTCCACTTT. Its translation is CASGSSYNSPLHF.

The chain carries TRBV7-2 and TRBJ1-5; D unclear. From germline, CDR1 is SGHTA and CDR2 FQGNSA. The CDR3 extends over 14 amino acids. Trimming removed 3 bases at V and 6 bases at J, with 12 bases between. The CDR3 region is CASSLRVAGQPQHF. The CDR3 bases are TGTGCCAGCAGCTTGAGGGTGGCTGGTCAGCCCCAGCATTTT.

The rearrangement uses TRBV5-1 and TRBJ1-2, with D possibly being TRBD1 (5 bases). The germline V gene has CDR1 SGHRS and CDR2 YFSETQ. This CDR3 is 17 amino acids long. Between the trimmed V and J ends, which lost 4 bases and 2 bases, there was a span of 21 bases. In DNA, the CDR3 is TGCGCCAGCAGCCCAAAACGGGACGCGGGATTGAACTATGGCTACACCTTC. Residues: CASSPKRDAGLNYGYTF.

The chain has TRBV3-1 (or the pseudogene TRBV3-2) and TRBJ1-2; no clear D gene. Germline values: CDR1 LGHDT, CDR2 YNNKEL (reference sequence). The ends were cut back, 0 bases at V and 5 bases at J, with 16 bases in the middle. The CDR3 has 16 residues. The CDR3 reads CASSQDQEGWRYGYTF. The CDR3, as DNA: TGTGCCAGCAGCCAAGATCAGGAGGGCTGGCGGTATGGCTACACCTTC.

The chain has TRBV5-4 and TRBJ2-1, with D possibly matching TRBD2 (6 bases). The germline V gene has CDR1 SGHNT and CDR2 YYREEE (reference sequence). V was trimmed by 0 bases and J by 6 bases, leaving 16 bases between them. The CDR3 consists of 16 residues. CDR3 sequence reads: CASSLGDGGGRNEQFF. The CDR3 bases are TGTGCCAGCAGCTTGGGCGACGGGGGAGGTCGCAATGAGCAGTTCTTC.